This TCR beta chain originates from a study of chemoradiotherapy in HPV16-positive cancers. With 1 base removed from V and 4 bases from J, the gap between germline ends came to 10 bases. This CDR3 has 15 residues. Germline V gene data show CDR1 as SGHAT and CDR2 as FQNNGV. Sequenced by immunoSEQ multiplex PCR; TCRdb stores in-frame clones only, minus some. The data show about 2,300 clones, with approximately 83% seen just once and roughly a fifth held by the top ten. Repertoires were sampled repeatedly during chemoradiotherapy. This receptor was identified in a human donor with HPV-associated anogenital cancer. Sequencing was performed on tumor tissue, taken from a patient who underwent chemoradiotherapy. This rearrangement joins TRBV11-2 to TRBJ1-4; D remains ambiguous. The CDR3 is CASSLGPGYNEKLFF. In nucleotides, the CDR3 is TGTGCCAGCAGCTTAGGCCCCGGATATAATGAAAAACTGTTTTTT.